This T cell receptor beta chain was sequenced during a study of blood T cell repertoires in COVID-19. Across the study: COVID-19 samples, acute and convalescent, were from the United States, Italy and Spain.

Libraries were prepared by immunoSEQ multiplex PCR; TCRdb keeps only in-frame clonotypes and omits some of them. The repertoire has about 210,000 clones, about 86% of them found once; the top ten carry 8% to 9%. This clone occurred once. Cohort placement rested on clinical history that participants reported themselves. The CDR3 is 14 residues long. V gave up 4 bases and J gave up 15 bases; unmatched junction bases: 8. Per germline, CDR1 ENHRY and CDR2 SYGVKD. This TCR was sampled from a woman aged 50 to 60 with acute COVID-19. The chain joins TRBV10-3 to TRBJ2-1; 14 positions match TRBD2. Specimen: PBMCs or T cells enriched from blood (not recorded which). CDR3 bases: TGTGCCATCAGTGTGGAGACTAGCGGGGGGGAGAGGTTCTTC. Protein product: CAISVETSGGERFF.